The present T cell receptor (beta chain) was sequenced within a study of control samples from healthy donors and cancer patients. This clone showed up just once. Data came from immunoSEQ multiplex PCR; TCRdb stores just in-frame clones and leaves some out. This sample has around 130,000 clones, with about 92% found just once. There are 16 residues in the CDR3. V lost 4 bases and J lost 2, with 16 bases in between. Germline CDR1 SGHTA, CDR2 FQGTGA. This TCR was sampled from a man between 45 and 60 years old with head and neck cancer. What was sequenced was PBMCs. The chain carries TRBV7-3 and TRBJ2-3; D remains ambiguous. CDR3 region: CASSCRWGNPTDTQYF. CDR3 sequence (DNA): TGTGCCAGCAGCTGCCGGTGGGGAAACCCCACAGATACGCAGTATTTT.